This T cell receptor (beta chain) was observed in a study of blood T cell repertoires in COVID-19 (dated by TCRdb to 2019 to 2021). Context from the whole study: Samples covering the acute and convalescent phases of COVID-19 were provided by collaborators in the United States, Italy and Spain. The material from the prospective study consisted of cDNA or gDNA derived from T cells, B-cell-depleted T cells, or PBMCs. The repertoires were made available in a free public database intended to serve as a resource for research on the immune response to SARS-CoV-2. Where available, HLA class I and class II types were taken from metadata supplied by the sample provider and were not determined by assay-based typing. A de-identified subject ID, COVID-19 status, age in years and sex were almost always included in the sample metadata. Samples came from the ongoing ImmuneRACE study (first 160 participants) plus 1,254 subjects from 6 global collaborators. The dataset comprised deeply sampled blood TCRbeta repertoires from subjects exposed to, actively infected with, or recovered from COVID-19. On the study overall, not on this receptor specifically: The quantity of clinical and demographic metadata differed by source and by participant and was supplied without curation.

The CDR3, cysteine through phenylalanine, is 14 amino acids long. Just the 42-base CDR3 DNA is kept, in frame starting at base 1. CDR1 and CDR2 (KGHSH, LQKENI) derive from the germline V gene. The germline V end is reduced by 10 bases and the J end by 4 bases; junction bases left unmatched: 6. This clone was seen only once. Its target antigen remains unknown. Base qualities are not provided; no much larger clone lies one nucleotide away. TCRbeta CDR3 regions were amplified from genomic DNA by means of the immunoSEQ Assay, a bias-controlled multiplex PCR. Per the original workflow: The number of nucleated cells in each sample was estimated by amplification of reference gene primers within the assay. To quantify the absolute abundance of each unique TCRbeta CDR3 rearrangement, sequence reads were collapsed and filtered. Productive Simpson clonality was computed per sample as the square root of Simpson's diversity index over productive rearrangements. TCRdb's version of the immuneACCESS table is confined to in-frame rearrangements and falls short of the full clone set. An unresolved V gene accounts for under half of the shortfall where checked; the remainder is of unknown origin. V and J calls and clone size are as listed in that table; D and trimming were resolved from the DNA. This sample holds about 280,000 clones; 90% were observed only once. Together, the top ten hold about 1.7% of the sample.

Participants in the prospective study were enrolled through a virtual design, were aged roughly 18 to 100 years, and lived in roughly 26 United States geographic areas. To assign participants to cohorts, the prospective study relied on clinical history that participants themselves reported in a screening survey and a study questionnaire. Each participant in the prospective study had whole blood, serum and a nasopharyngeal or oropharyngeal swab collected by mobile phlebotomists. Prospective study participants could optionally give additional blood draws and questionnaires over an approximately 2-month period. Blood samples from the prospective study were shipped frozen or at room temperature prior to DNA extraction.

The TCR comes from a woman aged 18-30 years with acute COVID-19. Sequenced: PBMCs or T cells enriched from blood (not recorded which). This receptor chain uses TRBV18 and TRBJ2-1, with 11 bases in between that match TRBD2. The bases read TGTGCCACTCGACTAGCGGGAACTTACAATGAGCAGTTCTTC. The encoded protein is CATRLAGTYNEQFF.